Listed below are T cell receptor beta chains from one sample, sequenced in a study of identical twins. TCRdb re-analysed the 5' RACE reads in MiXCR, keeping a single row per CDR3 protein. There are roughly 720,000 distinct CDR3 sequences in the sample; roughly 20% occur only once, and less than 15% lies in the top ten. These same data were also listed under a study on T cells expressing NK-cell markers.

The sequenced sample consisted of PBMCs. Receptors were obtained from a woman between 18 and 30 years old in good health. CDR3s include the opening cysteine and the closing phenylalanine or tryptophan. The order of the fields is V gene, J gene, clone size, D gene, CDR3 protein, CDR3 DNA. A D gene is named only where the DNA matches it firmly. The listing skips clone size in some rows; elsewhere it reads once, few, many or a size class.

v_gene: TRBV20-1
j_gene: TRBJ2-3
abundance: NA
d_gene: TRBD1
CDR3aa: CSARGTGGKDTQNF
CDR3nt: TGCAGTGCAAGAGGGACAGGGGGCAAAGATACGCAGAATTTT

v_gene: TRBV10-3
j_gene: TRBJ1-3
abundance: many
d_gene: NA
CDR3aa: CAISAAQAFGNTIYF
CDR3nt: TGTGCCATCAGTGCAGCTCAAGCCTTTGGAAACACCATATATTTT

v_gene: TRBV2
j_gene: TRBJ2-1
abundance: NA
d_gene: TRBD1
CDR3aa: CASSYDRGRGQFF
CDR3nt: TGTGCCAGCAGTTACGACAGGGGTCGAGGTCAGTTCTTC

v_gene: TRBV5-6
j_gene: TRBJ2-7
abundance: few
d_gene: TRBD2
CDR3aa: CASSDWTSPREQYF
CDR3nt: TGTGCCAGCAGCGATTGGACTAGCCCACGCGAGCAGTACTTC

v_gene: TRBV19
j_gene: TRBJ2-7
abundance: NA
d_gene: NA
CDR3aa: CASQKFGGRTSEQYF
CDR3nt: TGTGCCAGTCAAAAATTCGGAGGGCGAACGTCCGAGCAGTACTTC

v_gene: TRBV12-3/TRBV12-4
j_gene: TRBJ2-1
abundance: few
d_gene: NA
CDR3aa: CASRWRELLNEQFF
CDR3nt: TGTGCCAGCCGATGGCGGGAACTGTTAAATGAGCAGTTCTTC

v_gene: TRBV20-1
j_gene: TRBJ2-3
abundance: NA
d_gene: NA
CDR3aa: CSARAGQGSDTQYF
CDR3nt: TGCAGTGCTAGAGCCGGGCAGGGTTCGGATACGCAGTATTTT

v_gene: TRBV12-3/TRBV12-4
j_gene: TRBJ2-5
abundance: few
d_gene: NA
CDR3aa: CASSLLAIETQYF
CDR3nt: TGTGCCAGCAGTTTACTAGCGATAGAGACCCAGTACTTC

v_gene: TRBV5-1
j_gene: TRBJ2-3
abundance: few
d_gene: TRBD2
CDR3aa: CASNPSGDTDTQYF
CDR3nt: TGCGCCAGCAATCCTAGCGGGGACACAGATACGCAGTATTTT

v_gene: TRBV3-1
j_gene: TRBJ2-1
abundance: few
d_gene: TRBD1
CDR3aa: CASSQDLRGRGNEQFF
CDR3nt: TGTGCCAGCAGCCAAGATTTGAGGGGGCGAGGCAATGAGCAGTTCTTC

v_gene: TRBV12-3/TRBV12-4
j_gene: TRBJ2-7
abundance: many
d_gene: TRBD2
CDR3aa: CASSLSFSGRNEQYF
CDR3nt: TGTGCCAGCAGTTTATCGTTTAGCGGGCGTAACGAGCAGTACTTC

v_gene: TRBV11-3
j_gene: TRBJ2-1
abundance: NA
d_gene: TRBD2
CDR3aa: CASSPGGGRGEQFF
CDR3nt: TGTGCCAGCAGCCCTGGCGGGGGGAGGGGTGAGCAGTTCTTC

v_gene: TRBV6-2/TRBV6-3
j_gene: TRBJ1-1
abundance: few
d_gene: NA
CDR3aa: CASKDAPYTEAFF
CDR3nt: TGTGCCAGCAAAGACGCGCCGTACACTGAAGCTTTCTTT

v_gene: TRBV12-3/TRBV12-4
j_gene: TRBJ1-2
abundance: few
d_gene: TRBD1
CDR3aa: CASSAGQGAAGGYTF
CDR3nt: TGTGCCAGCAGTGCCGGACAGGGGGCGGCGGGCGGCTACACCTTC

v_gene: TRBV20-1
j_gene: TRBJ1-4
abundance: many
d_gene: NA
CDR3aa: CSAREGRGEKLFF
CDR3nt: TGCAGTGCTCGTGAGGGGAGAGGTGAAAAACTGTTTTTT

v_gene: TRBV7-9
j_gene: TRBJ1-6
abundance: few
d_gene: NA
CDR3aa: CASSFAGTGGSPLHF
CDR3nt: TGTGCCAGCAGCTTCGCCGGGACCGGGGGGTCACCCCTCCACTTT

v_gene: TRBV20-1
j_gene: TRBJ1-1
abundance: few
d_gene: NA
CDR3aa: CSADQGAGEAFF
CDR3nt: TGCAGTGCTGATCAGGGTGCGGGTGAAGCTTTCTTT

v_gene: TRBV20-1
j_gene: TRBJ2-7
abundance: NA
d_gene: TRBD1
CDR3aa: CSARGGQGNHEQYF
CDR3nt: TGCAGTGCTAGAGGAGGACAGGGGAACCACGAGCAGTACTTC

v_gene: TRBV14
j_gene: TRBJ2-7
abundance: few
d_gene: NA
CDR3aa: CASSQDSGPATYEQYF
CDR3nt: NA

v_gene: TRBV4-3
j_gene: TRBJ1-6
abundance: NA
d_gene: TRBD1
CDR3aa: CASSRHIRDRVFALHF
CDR3nt: TGCGCCAGCAGCCGCCATATCCGGGACAGGGTTTTCGCCCTCCACTTT

v_gene: TRBV28
j_gene: TRBJ2-1
abundance: NA
d_gene: NA
CDR3aa: CASTQNSGSYNEQFF
CDR3nt: TGTGCCAGCACCCAAAACTCCGGCTCCTACAATGAGCAGTTCTTC

v_gene: TRBV20-1
j_gene: TRBJ2-7
abundance: few
d_gene: NA
CDR3aa: CSARDLQGSYEQYF
CDR3nt: TGCAGTGCTAGAGATCTCCAAGGATCCTACGAGCAGTACTTC

v_gene: TRBV7-2
j_gene: TRBJ1-4
abundance: few
d_gene: NA
CDR3aa: CASSPMSQGKLFF
CDR3nt: TGTGCCAGCAGCCCTATGTCCCAGGGAAAACTGTTTTTT

v_gene: TRBV20-1
j_gene: TRBJ2-7
abundance: NA
d_gene: NA
CDR3aa: CSARRDHSYEQYF
CDR3nt: TGCAGTGCTCGCAGGGATCACTCCTACGAGCAGTACTTC